This entry features one T cell receptor (beta chain) sequence. Its antigen specificity is not known. The data are from a study of alternative splicing in chronic myeloid leukemia remission (dated by TCRdb to 2018 to 2021). Study-wide context: Remission specimens from the trials were collected at major or complete molecular response, at 12 or 24 months of TKI therapy. RNA sequencing was used to profile peripheral blood from chronic-phase CML patients at diagnosis and at remission, and the results were compared with those from healthy donors. Eight or nine diagnostic specimens, together with matched remission specimens, were obtained from the RESIST (imatinib), ENESTxtnd (nilotinib) and PINNACLE (nilotinib plus pegylated interferon) trials. The median age was about 54 years at diagnosis and approximately 56 at remission, while healthy controls had a median age of roughly 37. The diagnostic specimens from the trials consisted of total leukocytes from peripheral blood collected in EDTA. Nine CML samples, seven diagnostic and two matched remission, came from the French Persistem study. In terms of female/male counts, the diagnosis samples were 11/5, the remission samples were 8/3 and the controls were 2/4. Trizol was used to extract total RNA from peripheral blood mononuclear cells of diagnosis, remission and control samples. Overall study outcomes, separate from this receptor: Blood cell composition differed strongly by timepoint, shifting from myeloid progenitor enrichment at diagnosis to mature lymphoid enrichment at remission. At remission, blood cell composition was found to be reconfigured to resemble that of lymphoid cell-enriched normal controls.

Explained via the paper, the time point label denotes: major or complete molecular response after front-line TKI therapy. About 15 CML patients were included in the patient cohort, and matched post-remission samples were retrieved for a subset of these patients. The receptor library was made with bulk RNA-seq. The TruSeq Stranded RNA sample prep kit was used to generate libraries of poly-A-enriched mRNA from an input of 0.8 to 1 ug total RNA. Every sample was sequenced in triplicate, with paired-end sequencing run on a HiSeq 2500. Each mate in the RNA-seq data had a read length of 125 nucleotides. The study's processing was this. Reads were trimmed and aligned to hg38 using STAR v2.7, and quality control was done with FASTQC, RSeQC and multiqc. Salmon 0.14.1 was used to quantify gene expression levels as transcripts per million (TPM). The results of principal component analysis suggested that neither trial, library batch, sequencing batch, treatment regimen nor sex drove the transcriptomic profiles. Following TCRdb reprocessing, every CDR3 protein sequence forms one entry, and DNA is not provided. TCRdb, not the authors, supplied the V and J calls. The sample yields several hundred distinct CDR3 sequences; 98% were counted once. The ten most abundant clones make up around 5.9% of the sample.

This TCR was recovered from an adult with chronic myeloid leukemia. Sequenced here: PBMCs or total blood leukocytes (not recorded which), sampled during remission.

The CDR3 region reads CASKGALGAENEKLFF. The chain joins TRBV19 to TRBJ1-4. The CDR3 runs 16 amino acids, cysteine and phenylalanine included. DNA was not recorded. CDR1 is given as LNHDA and CDR2 as SQIVND, both from the germline V gene (reference sequence).